Presented here are 7 T cell receptor beta chains from one specimen sequenced in a study of cytomegalovirus exposure and HLA in healthy donors. Produced via immunoSEQ multiplex PCR; TCRdb's table is partial and in-frame only. Here the sample spans under 300,000 clones, about 86% being singletons. The sequenced sample was PBMCs. The receptors shown here come from a woman between 18 and 29 years old in good health and CMV-seronegative.

The V and J genes are TRBV7-9 and TRBJ2-5; D is ambiguous. V was clipped by 0 bases and J by 3 bases, with 8 bases between them. CDR1 is SEHNR, CDR2 FQNEAQ, per germline (reference sequence). The CDR3 is 14 residues long. In DNA form, the CDR3 reads TGTGCCAGCAGCTTAGCGCTAGGAGAAGAGACCCAGTACTTC. Protein sequence: CASSLALGEETQYF.

The CDR3 reads CASSLMRGYNEQFF. CDR3 nucleotide sequence: TGTGCCAGTAGTCTAATGCGGGGATACAATGAGCAGTTCTTC. This chain links TRBV19 with TRBJ2-1, with D maybe TRBD2 (6 bases). Germline lookup yields CDR1 LNHDA and CDR2 SQIVND (reference sequence). V dropped 5 bases and J dropped 4 bases, with 12 bases sitting between them. The CDR3 totals 14 residues.

This clone was seen a single time. The chain uses TRBV4-3 and TRBJ1-5; D gene unclear. With 4 bases removed from V and 6 bases from J, the gap between germline ends came to 16 bases. Per germline, CDR1 LGHNA and CDR2 YSLEER. CDR3 length: 15 residues. The CDR3 nucleotides read TGCGCCAGCAGCCCCAGCGACGGGGAGGCTCAGCCCCAGCATTTT. This sequence encodes CASSPSDGEAQPQHF.

J is TRBJ2-7 and V is TRBV2, with a weak D call TRBD1 (6 bases). CDR1 and CDR2 from the germline V gene are SNHLY and FYNNEI. Trimming took 3 bases from V and 7 from J, leaving 16 bases between them. This CDR3 is built from 14 residues. The DNA of the CDR3 is TGTGCCAGCAGTGACCGGGACATCTATTGGGAGCAGTACTTC. It is translated as CASSDRDIYWEQYF.

CDR3 amino acids: CASTWTGNSPLHF. DNA of the CDR3: TGCGCCAGCACCTGGACGGGGAATTCACCCCTCCACTTT. The chain couples TRBV10-2 to TRBJ1-6; D unresolved. This CDR3 has 13 amino acids. V gave up 7 bases and J gave up 7 bases, with 11 bases separating them. The germline gives CDR1 WSHSY, CDR2 SAAADI.

The rearrangement links TRBV5-1 to TRBJ2-5, with TRBD1 matching 9 bases. V shed 3 bases and J 5 bases; nucleotides not matched to a gene: 8. This CDR3 region has 15 residues. Germline assignment: CDR1 SGHRS and CDR2 YFSETQ. CDR3 nucleotides: TGCGCCAGCAGCTACATGGGACAGGGTGGGGAGACCCAGTACTTC. Translating gives CASSYMGQGGETQYF.

The genes are TRBV28 and TRBJ1-2; 8 bases map to TRBD1. The CDR3 is made up of 14 amino acids. Germline loops: CDR1 MDHEN, CDR2 SYDVKM. V was clipped by 5 bases and J by 7 bases; unmatched bases: 9. CDR3 DNA sequence: TGTGCCAGCAGTGCCCCGGGACAGGTGCGTGGCTACACCTTC. Its translation: CASSAPGQVRGYTF.